The clone carrying this T cell receptor beta chain appeared a few times. Employing constant-segment primers, 5'RACE generated TCR alpha and TCR beta cDNA libraries bearing sample barcodes and UMIs. MiXCR, run by TCRdb on the 5' RACE reads, gives a single entry per CDR3 protein. The sample has about 270,000 distinct CDR3 sequences; about a sixth are singletons. The data stem from a study of T-cell memory formation after mild COVID-19. Sequenced input: PBMCs or a T cell subset sorted from them (not recorded which). The sequence was collected from a man younger than 35 who had mild COVID-19 (a few samples of this study predate the infection). Cell type and time point are not known.

This chain's CDR3 is CSVVWGQGLQQYF. The CDR3 bases are TGCAGCGTTGTATGGGGACAGGGACTCCAGCAGTACTTC. V gene TRBV29-1 combines with J gene TRBJ2-7, with 9 nucleotides matching TRBD1. Germline values: CDR1 SQVTM, CDR2 ANQGSEA. CDR3 length: 13 amino acids. The J segment lost 8 bases and the V segment lost 4 bases, leaving 9 bases of the junction unmatched.